This T cell receptor beta chain was obtained from a study of cytomegalovirus exposure and HLA in healthy donors. Study-wide points: One variant, a missense change in DCLRE1C, was linked in a later analysis to TCR beta V- and J-gene trimming.

In germline, CDR1 is SSHAT, CDR2 FNYEAQ (reference sequence). The CDR3 is 14 amino acids. 13 Jbeta primers and 60 Vbeta primers were used for the PCR. Some clones are missing from TCRdb's copy, which holds only in-frame ones; the method was immunoSEQ multiplex PCR. The sample contains roughly 110,000 clones, roughly 69% of which appear only once. This clone was counted a single time. Its antigen is unknown. Mismatch with germline at one junction end may stem from a read error. The chain recombines TRBV7-7 with TRBJ2-1, with D possibly being TRBD1 (6 bases). The receptor comes from a woman in her 30s in good health and CMV-seronegative. The sequenced material came from PBMCs. DNA of the CDR3: TGTGCTAGCAGCTTAGCTACAGGGTACAATGAGCAGTTCTTC. This codes for CASSLATGYNEQFF.